This section outlines one TCR beta chain sequence together with its context. Its binding antigen is unknown. No base-level quality is on record; no much larger clone is a single base apart. Instrument on record: Illumina HiSeq 1500. The public reads were reprocessed in TCRdb via fastp at Q25 and MiXCR, keeping in-frame beta chains. A single entry per CDR3 protein holds the most common genes and DNA from its merged rows. This sample gives almost 550,000 distinct CDR3 sequences in total; approximately 15% of them show up just once. Approximately 24% of the sample is taken by the ten largest. This record comes from a study of T cell repertoires in cytomegalovirus infection (dated by TCRdb to the late 2010s). In the study overall: Donor HLA type was relevant to the analysis, as public TCR beta signatures indicated carriage of CMV infection together with the matching HLA type.

Findings and caveats that apply to the study as a whole: In both this cohort and an independent roughly 330-donor cohort, the cumulative frequency of public TCR beta family members distinguished carriers of CMV infection plus the relevant HLA type. The ex vivo response was dominated by HLA-C-restricted CMV-specific TCR beta clonotypes, which also provided the single most frequent clonotype in two of eight donors.

The origin of this receptor is a human donor in good health (CMV status not recorded). Some clones in this sample may be carry-over from other donors' samples. The sample consisted of CD8+ T cells from PBMCs.

For the CDR3, the sequence is CASSVGDYYTGELFF. DNA sequence: TGTGCCAGCAGCGTAGGCGACTATTACACCGGGGAGCTGTTTTTT. The chain joins TRBV9 to TRBJ2-2, with a weak D call of TRBD2 (5 bases match). Reading from cysteine to phenylalanine, the CDR3 counts 15 amino acids. The retained sequence is limited to the CDR3, 45 bases, with the frame set at the first base. Via the germline V gene, CDR1 is SGDLS and CDR2 YYNGEE. V is reduced by 0 bases and J by 3 bases, leaving a spacing of 9 bases between them.